This entry features one TCR beta chain sequence. Its target antigen remains unknown. Per-base quality was not reported, and no clone a single base away is much larger than it. These data come from a study of shared clonotypes between healthy human individuals (TCRdb year 2020). Context from the whole study: Two women and three men aged 18 to 49 years were included in the cohort. Blood TCR repertoires of a handful of healthy adults were deeply sequenced to estimate repertoire size and the extent of clonotype sharing between individuals. Different laboratories and diverse techniques were used to prepare libraries and sequence TCR repertoires, to increase sequencing depth and limit assay-specific biases. Between about 0.94 and 8.9 billion PBMCs per donor were obtained by leukapheresis.

Using the deep immunoSEQ assay, TCR CDR3 regions were amplified from genomic DNA by multiplex PCR. Extracted genomic DNA from each cell subset was spread evenly across all wells of several immunoSEQ 96-well plates, with each plate serving as a replicate. Each replicate PCR for unsorted PBMC received roughly 290 ng genomic DNA, equal to 25,000 to 35,000 T cell genomes. Ten immunoSEQ deep assay plates were used to sequence the unsorted PBMC genomic DNA. The purified libraries were quantified using a Qubit 3.0 fluorometer, sized with a Bioanalyzer 2100, and then quantified again using the KAPA Library Quantification kit. A separate single-read 150-cycle Illumina NextSeq 550 flow cell was used to sequence each immunoSEQ 96-well plate. The authors processed their data as follows. Because the immunoSEQ output held only junctional sequences and lacked quality scores, the filtering could not match the filtering applied to full-length reads. To assign V/J genes and CDR3, sequences were annotated using PyIR, a Python wrapper for IgBLAST v1.9, with IMGT germline references. Reads with weak V/J assignments (E-value above 1e-6), missing CDR3, stop codons, out-of-frame junctions, or ambiguous translated residues were removed. V3J clonotypes were defined as sequences sharing an identical inferred V gene, J gene, and CDR3 amino acid sequence. The percentage overlap between two repertoires was calculated by dividing the number of shared unique clonotypes by the size of the smaller repertoire. Three approaches were used to assess repertoire richness: RTK rarefaction, the Chao1 estimator, and Recon v2.1 estimates of unobserved clonotypes. Here the immuneACCESS table is served through TCRdb, limited to in-frame sequences with V and J called. Missing clones are a known gap in these copies; in checked studies unresolved V genes cover under half, and the rest lacks a known reason. Clone size and V and J calls were adopted from that table, with D and trimming inferred from the DNA. This sample lists about half a million clones; 81% were detected once. The ten largest clonotypes hold about 12% of the sample.

The donors were healthy, HIV-negative adults with no recently reported acute infections or vaccinations. Every donor was a Caucasian adult living in Nashville, Tennessee, USA. For unsorted samples, tens of millions of PBMCs were counted and genomic DNA was extracted with the QIAamp DNA Blood Mini kit. After blood collection by leukapheresis, PBMCs were isolated using Ficoll-Histopaque density gradient centrifugation and then cryopreserved in the vapor phase of liquid nitrogen. From V the trimming removes 4 bases and from J it removes 0 bases, while the gene matches leave 4 bases of the junction unaccounted for. Sequences SNHLY (CDR1) and FYNNEI (CDR2) are obtained from the germline V gene. The CDR3 numbers 16 residues from cysteine through phenylalanine. Solely the CDR3 DNA is kept, with 48 bases framed from the first base. What the work shows at the level of the full study, not this receptor alone: The small number of donors limited the genetic and exposure-history diversity represented. Only blood was sampled, and tissue TCR repertoires likely differ from those in blood. Pairwise subsampling led to the expectation that sequencing depth would affect the degree of clonotype sharing among donors.

This receptor chain uses TRBV2 and TRBJ2-2; TRBD2 lines up with 8 middle nucleotides. The sequenced material came from PBMCs. This receptor was taken from a woman in her thirties or forties in good health. Some clones in this sample may be carry-over from other donors' samples. The CDR3 reads as follows: CASSAPLAANTGELFF. The DNA sequence follows: TGTGCCAGCAGTGCCCCACTAGCGGCGAACACCGGGGAGCTGTTTTTT.